This T cell receptor (beta chain) was captured by sequencing in a study of blood T cell repertoires in COVID-19. Across the whole study: Material from acute and convalescent COVID-19 was sourced from the United States, Italy and Spain. T cells, B-cell-depleted T cells, or PBMCs provided the cDNA or gDNA that served as material.

Under the authors' procedure: Scientists estimated how many nucleated cells there were by amplifying reference gene primers. Libraries were prepared by immunoSEQ multiplex PCR; TCRdb keeps only in-frame clonotypes and omits some of them. V and J calls and clone size are as listed in that table; D and trimming were resolved from the DNA. The data contain about 230,000 clones, approximately 82% of them singletons. Per germline, CDR1 SNHLY and CDR2 FYNNEI. Trimming shortened V by 6 bases and J by 4 bases, and 13 bases separated the two germline ends. The CDR3 contains 14 residues. This sequence originates from a middle-aged woman who had recovered from COVID-19. Specimen: peripheral blood. The rearrangement joins TRBV2 to TRBJ2-1; maybe TRBD1 (5 bases). Here the CDR3 reads CASRSRAEYNEQFF. In DNA form, the CDR3 reads TGTGCCAGCAGAAGCAGGGCGGAGTACAATGAGCAGTTCTTC.